This TCR beta chain comes out of a study of shared clonotypes between healthy human individuals. The authors ran the assay at deep level. For sorted subsets, 150 to 250 ng DNA per replicate equaled about 30,000 T cell genomes. The method was immunoSEQ multiplex PCR; TCRdb's version includes in-frame clones alone and lacks a portion of them. Of hundreds of thousands of clones listed, 90% to 96% are singletons. Between the trimmed V and J ends, which lost 2 bases and 6 bases, there was a span of 11 bases. The CDR3 covers 14 residues. Germline V gives CDR1 MNHNS, CDR2 SASEGT. General study points: Represented genetic and exposure-history diversity was restricted by having few donors.

Note on this clone: Its specificity is unknown.

Splitting the CD4+ cells yielded a CD45RA+ naive subset and a CD45RA-negative memory subset. The chain joins TRBV6-1 to TRBJ2-1, with D possibly matching TRBD2 (6 bases). The TCR sequence derives from a woman in her 30s in good health. What was sequenced was naive CD4+ T cells sorted from blood. Subset noted: CD45RA+ positively selected. CDR3 DNA sequence: TGTGCCAGCAGTGAAAGGCCCGGGGGCAATGAGCAGTTCTTC. Its translation: CASSERPGGNEQFF.